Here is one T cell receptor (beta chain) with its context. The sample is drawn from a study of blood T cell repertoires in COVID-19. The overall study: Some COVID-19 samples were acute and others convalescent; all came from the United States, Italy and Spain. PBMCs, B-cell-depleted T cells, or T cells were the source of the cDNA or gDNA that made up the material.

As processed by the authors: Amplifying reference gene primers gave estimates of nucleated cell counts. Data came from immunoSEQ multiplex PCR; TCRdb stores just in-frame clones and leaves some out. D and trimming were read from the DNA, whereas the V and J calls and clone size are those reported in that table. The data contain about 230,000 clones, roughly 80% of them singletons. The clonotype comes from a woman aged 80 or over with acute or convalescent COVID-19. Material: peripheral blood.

The CDR3 spells CASSPYTGSTDTQYF. CDR3 DNA: TGTGCCAGCAGCCCATACACGGGTAGCACAGATACGCAGTATTTT. The chain combines TRBV21-1 with TRBJ2-3; the D call in the table, TRBD2, was not verified against the DNA. TRBV21-1 is an annotated pseudogene. This CDR3 contains 15 residues.